The clone carrying this T cell receptor (beta chain) was seen repeatedly, ten times or more. Its antigen is not identified. A 5'RACE reaction primed in the constant segment made cDNA libraries of TCR alpha and TCR beta, and these carried sample barcodes and UMIs. Each CDR3 protein gets one entry after TCRdb re-called the 5' RACE reads with MiXCR. The sample carries about 44,000 distinct CDR3 sequences, about 6.8% recorded once. The source of the sample is a study of T-cell memory formation after mild COVID-19. Study-level background: TCR clusters were largely donor specific.

Germline-derived CDR1 and CDR2 are LGHNA and YNFKEQ. Trimming cost V 1 base and J 5 bases, with 9 bases left between them. CDR3 length: 13 amino acids. Whole-study results and caveats: In second-wave clones peaking day 37, SARS-CoV-2 specificity remained unconfirmed.

The clonotype originates from an adult who had mild COVID-19 (a few samples of this study predate the infection). Cell type and time point are not known. Sequencing used PBMCs or a T cell subset sorted from them (not recorded which). The chain uses TRBV4-2 and TRBJ2-7; the D gene could be TRBD1 or TRBD2 (5 bases each). The CDR3, as DNA: TGTGCCAGCAGCCAAGGGTGGGGGAACGAGCAGTACTTC. This gives the protein CASSQGWGNEQYF.